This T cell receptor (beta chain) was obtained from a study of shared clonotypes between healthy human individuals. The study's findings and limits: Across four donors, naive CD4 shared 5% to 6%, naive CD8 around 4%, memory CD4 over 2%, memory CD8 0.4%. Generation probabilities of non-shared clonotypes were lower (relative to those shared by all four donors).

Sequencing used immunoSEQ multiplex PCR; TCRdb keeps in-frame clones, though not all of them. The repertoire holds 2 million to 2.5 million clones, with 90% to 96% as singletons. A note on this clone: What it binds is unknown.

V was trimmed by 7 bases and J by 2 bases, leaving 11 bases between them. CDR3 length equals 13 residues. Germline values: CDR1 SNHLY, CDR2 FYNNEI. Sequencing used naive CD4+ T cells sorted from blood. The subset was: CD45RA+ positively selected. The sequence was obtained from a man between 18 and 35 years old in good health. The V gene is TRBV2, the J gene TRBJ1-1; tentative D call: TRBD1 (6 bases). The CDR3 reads CASNQGPNTEAFF. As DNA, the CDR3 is TGTGCCAGCAATCAGGGGCCCAACACTGAAGCTTTCTTT.